This section outlines one TCR beta chain sequence together with its context. The antigen is undetermined. This sample is drawn from a study of T cells expressing NK-cell markers. Background on the study: Underlying the TCR beta repertoires were sorted CD3+CD56+NKG2C+, CD3+CD56+NKG2C- and CD3+CD56-NKG2C+ T cells. Study-wide results and caveats: Evidence did not settle whether expanded NKG2C+ T cell clones targeted HCMV. These clonotypes additionally ranked first within the CD3+CD56-NKG2C+ fraction of a few donors.

This CDR3 is 16 amino acids long. The germline V gene has CDR1 MNHNS and CDR2 SASEGT. As the method of synthesis, 5'RACE template switching with UMIs yielded TCR beta cDNA. TCRdb re-called the 5' RACE reads; every CDR3 protein appears as one record, without DNA. Its table records 200,000 to 300,000 distinct CDR3 sequences. This rearrangement joins TRBV6-1 to TRBJ1-5; TCRdb indicates TRBD1, and absent DNA this call remains unverified. The sequence came from a man aged 18 to 30 in good health. Sample: blood T cells: a sorted CD56 or NKG2C T cell subset, CD4+ or CD8+ T cells, or bulk PBMC T cells (not recorded which). The CDR3 loop is CASGDTRENSNQPQHF.